The T cell receptor beta chain described here comes from a study of human T cells and chemical hapten exposure. As for the study in general: Skin of the upper inner arm, roughly 2 cm by roughly 2 cm, received 2% DPC for sensitization. Mostly female patients had alopecia areata, totalis or universalis. Study-level points and caveats: DPC sensitization left the count of TCRs above 1 in 1000 unchanged.

Time point specified: patch test 3, about 24 weeks after DPC sensitization. Noted treatment: therapeutic diphenylcyclopropenone sensitization with weekly scalp DPC. Blood collection happened ahead of applying each patch test. MiXCR, run by TCRdb on the RACE reads, gives a single entry per CDR3 protein. The sample contains around 85,000 distinct CDR3 sequences, around 13% of which appear only once. Trimming stripped 3 bases from V and 3 bases from J, with 11 bases between. Germline CDR1 reads MNHNS; CDR2 reads SASEGT. This CDR3 is built from 14 residues. Concerning this clonotype: Its cognate antigen is unknown.

The chain uses TRBV6-1 and TRBJ2-5; D may correspond to TRBD1 or TRBD2 (5 bases each). The TCR originated in a woman aged 50 to 60 with alopecia areata. Some clones in this sample may be carry-over from other donors' samples. Specimen: whole blood, collected in connection with sensitization to the hapten diphenylcyclopropenone (DPC). This CDR3 reads CASSEPGRKETQYF. CDR3 nucleotides: TGTGCCAGCAGTGAGCCGGGACGAAAAGAGACCCAGTACTTC.